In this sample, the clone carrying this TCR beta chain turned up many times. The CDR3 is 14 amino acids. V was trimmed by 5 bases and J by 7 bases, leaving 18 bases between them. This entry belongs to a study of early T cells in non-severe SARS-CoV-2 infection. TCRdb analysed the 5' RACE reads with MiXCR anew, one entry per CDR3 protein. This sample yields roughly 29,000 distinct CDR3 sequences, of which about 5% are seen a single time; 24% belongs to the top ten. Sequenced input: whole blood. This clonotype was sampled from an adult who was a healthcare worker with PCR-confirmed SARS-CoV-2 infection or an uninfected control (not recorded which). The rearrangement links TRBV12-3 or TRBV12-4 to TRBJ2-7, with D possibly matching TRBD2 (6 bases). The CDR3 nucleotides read TGTGCCAGCAGTCGAGGGCGGGAAGGCTTTGAGCAGTACTTC. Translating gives CASSRGREGFEQYF.